These T cell receptor beta chains were read from a single sample in a study of patients and donors after allogeneic stem cell transplantation. TCRdb fed the RT-PCR reads into MiXCR, producing one record per CDR3 protein. The data show about 160,000 distinct CDR3 sequences, more than 20% seen once. The material sequenced was blood, either unsorted or a sorted T cell fraction (not recorded which). The receptor source for this set is a human donor who was either an allogeneic HSCT recipient or a stem cell or donor lymphocyte infusion donor (not recorded which). It is not recorded whose cells these are; they may come from a transplant donor. CDR3s include the opening cysteine and the closing phenylalanine or tryptophan. The order of the fields is V gene, J gene, D gene, clone size, CDR3 DNA, CDR3 protein. The D gene is left open where the match is weak. The size field is filled for only some rows; it gives once, few, many or a size class.

V: TRBV24-1
J: TRBJ1-1
D: TRBD1
size: NA
DNA: TGTGCCACCATGAGGACAGGGAACACTGGAGCTTTCTTT
CDR3: CATMRTGNTGAFF

V: TRBV20-1
J: TRBJ2-3
D: TRBD2
size: NA
DNA: TGCAGTGCTAGAGGTCTTAGCGGGGCCAGCACAGATACGCAGTATTTT
CDR3: CSARGLSGASTDTQYF

V: TRBV18
J: TRBJ2-5
D: NA
size: few
DNA: TGTGCCAGCTCACCCTGGGGCAGGGATGAGACCCAGTACTTC
CDR3: CASSPWGRDETQYF

V: TRBV7-2
J: TRBJ1-6
D: NA
size: NA
DNA: TGTGCCACCAGTCGCAACAGGGTTTTGCATTCACCCCTCCACTTT
CDR3: CATSRNRVLHSPLHF

V: TRBV12-3/TRBV12-4
J: TRBJ2-7
D: NA
size: NA
DNA: TGTGCCAGCAGTTCTCCCCCAGGGGCCTCTGACTCCTACGAGCAGTACTTC
CDR3: CASSSPPGASDSYEQYF

V: TRBV6-6
J: TRBJ1-1
D: NA
size: few
DNA: TGTGCCAGCAGTTACCCCCCCCAGGGCGGGAACACTGAAGCTTTCTTT
CDR3: CASSYPPQGGNTEAFF

V: TRBV27
J: TRBJ1-2
D: NA
size: few
DNA: TGTGCCAGCAGTTTTATTGGTGGCTACACCTTC
CDR3: CASSFIGGYTF

V: TRBV12-3/TRBV12-4
J: TRBJ2-7
D: TRBD2
size: few
DNA: TGTGCCAGCAGAACCCTGGCTAGCGGTGGCTACGAGCAGTACTTC
CDR3: CASRTLASGGYEQYF

V: TRBV12-3/TRBV12-4
J: TRBJ1-5
D: NA
size: many
DNA: TGTGCCAGCAGTTTAAGGATTAACCTCGATCAGCCCCAGCATTTT
CDR3: CASSLRINLDQPQHF

V: TRBV5-1
J: TRBJ2-1
D: TRBD2
size: few
DNA: TGCGCCAGCAGCTTGTTGGGACTAGATTACAATGAGCAGTTCTTC
CDR3: CASSLLGLDYNEQFF

V: TRBV3-1
J: TRBJ1-1
D: TRBD1
size: NA
DNA: TGTGCCAGCAGCCAAATCACAGGGGGCCGTATGAACACTGAAGCTTTCTTT
CDR3: CASSQITGGRMNTEAFF

V: TRBV6-5
J: TRBJ1-1
D: NA
size: many
DNA: TGTGCCAGCAGTTACTCCTCAACCACTGAAGCTTTCTTT
CDR3: CASSYSSTTEAFF

V: TRBV20-1
J: TRBJ1-2
D: TRBD1
size: NA
DNA: TGCAGTGCTAGACCAACACCCGGGACAGGCGACCTGGGTGGCTACACCTTC
CDR3: CSARPTPGTGDLGGYTF

V: TRBV28
J: TRBJ1-2
D: NA
size: few
DNA: TGTGCCAGCAGTTTAGTCGGTGGCTACACCTTC
CDR3: CASSLVGGYTF

V: TRBV4-1
J: TRBJ2-3
D: TRBD1
size: NA
DNA: TGCGCCAGCAGCCCCTCCTCCAGGGGGCTCGGCACAGATACGCAGTATTTT
CDR3: CASSPSSRGLGTDTQYF

V: TRBV14
J: TRBJ2-1
D: NA
size: few
DNA: TGTGCCAGCAGCCAAGCCTACAATGAGCAGTTCTTC
CDR3: CASSQAYNEQFF

V: TRBV27
J: TRBJ2-2
D: TRBD1
size: NA
DNA: TGTGCCAGCAGTACCTCATCCGGGACAGGAGTCACCGGGGAGCTGTTTTTT
CDR3: CASSTSSGTGVTGELFF

V: TRBV20-1
J: TRBJ2-7
D: TRBD1
size: NA
DNA: TGCAGTGCTAAACGCAGGGGGCAGGAGCAGTACTTC
CDR3: CSAKRRGQEQYF

V: TRBV5-1
J: TRBJ2-3
D: NA
size: few
DNA: TGCGCCAGCAGCTCAACGGGGAGGCGGGAAGATACGCAGTATTTT
CDR3: CASSSTGRREDTQYF

V: TRBV7-7
J: TRBJ2-1
D: TRBD1
size: NA
DNA: TGTGCTAGCAGCTCAGACAGGGGCCCTTACAATGAGCAGTTCTTC
CDR3: CASSSDRGPYNEQFF

V: TRBV6-6
J: TRBJ2-3
D: TRBD1
size: once
DNA: TGTGCCAGCAGTTTCAGACAGGGACCTAGCACAGATACGCAGTATTTT
CDR3: CASSFRQGPSTDTQYF

V: TRBV6-5
J: TRBJ2-7
D: NA
size: NA
DNA: TGTGCCAGCCAGGGAACCTACGAGCAGTACTTC
CDR3: CASQGTYEQYF

V: TRBV5-1
J: TRBJ1-5
D: NA
size: many
DNA: TGCGCCAGCAGCCTACAGGGAGGTAGCAATCAGCCCCAGCATTTT
CDR3: CASSLQGGSNQPQHF

V: TRBV20-1
J: TRBJ1-1
D: TRBD1
size: many
DNA: TGCAGTGCTCATCGACAGGGGCGGAACACTGAAGCTTTCTTT
CDR3: CSAHRQGRNTEAFF

V: TRBV29-1
J: TRBJ1-1
D: NA
size: few
DNA: TGCAGCGTTGAGTCAGGGACTAGTGAAGCTTTCTTT
CDR3: CSVESGTSEAFF

V: TRBV7-6
J: TRBJ2-1
D: NA
size: few
DNA: TGTGCCAGCAGCTTAGATCAGGGGTATGTCAATGAGCAGTTCTTC
CDR3: CASSLDQGYVNEQFF

V: TRBV7-6
J: TRBJ1-1
D: TRBD1
size: NA
DNA: TGTGCCAGCAGCTTCTCGACAGGGGTTTACACTGAAGCTTTCTTT
CDR3: CASSFSTGVYTEAFF

V: TRBV4-1
J: TRBJ2-1
D: TRBD2
size: few
DNA: TGCGCCAGCAGCCAAGTAGCGGGGGTGAAGTACAATGAGCAGTTCTTC
CDR3: CASSQVAGVKYNEQFF

V: TRBV27
J: TRBJ1-3
D: NA
size: few
DNA: TGTGCCAGCAGTCCGGGACACCCGGTGGTCTCTGGAAACACCATATATTTT
CDR3: CASSPGHPVVSGNTIYF

V: TRBV28
J: TRBJ2-5
D: NA
size: NA
DNA: TGTGCCACCAGGGAGTCCTGGCAGGAAAAAGAGACCCAGTACTTC
CDR3: CATRESWQEKETQYF

V: TRBV7-8
J: TRBJ2-1
D: NA
size: NA
DNA: TGTGCCAGTAAGCTTACGGGCGGGTTCCTTAATGAGCAGTTCTTC
CDR3: CASKLTGGFLNEQFF

V: TRBV5-5
J: TRBJ1-5
D: NA
size: NA
DNA: TGTGCCAGCAGCTTGGGAGATGTTAGCAATCAGCCCCAGCATTTT
CDR3: CASSLGDVSNQPQHF

V: TRBV14
J: TRBJ2-3
D: NA
size: few
DNA: TGTGCCAGCAGCCGGAATAGCGCTTGGCCCTCTAATACGCAGTATTTT
CDR3: CASSRNSAWPSNTQYF

V: TRBV7-2
J: TRBJ1-5
D: NA
size: few
DNA: TGTGCCAGCAGCCCCCTCGGGTTCAGCAATCAGCCCCAGCATTTT
CDR3: CASSPLGFSNQPQHF

V: TRBV12-3/TRBV12-4
J: TRBJ1-1
D: NA
size: many
DNA: TGTGCCAGCATCACCCACGGAGTGGCGAACACTGAAGCTTTCTTT
CDR3: CASITHGVANTEAFF

V: TRBV5-1
J: TRBJ2-5
D: NA
size: NA
DNA: TGCGCCAGCAGCCGAGGTAATAACCAAGAGACCCAGTACTTC
CDR3: CASSRGNNQETQYF

V: TRBV5-1
J: TRBJ2-2
D: NA
size: NA
DNA: TGCGCCAGCAGCTTCGGAGATATCACCGGGGAGCTGTTTTTT
CDR3: CASSFGDITGELFF

V: TRBV4-3
J: TRBJ1-2
D: NA
size: NA
DNA: TGCGCCAGCAGCCAAGATCAGCCAGCCTCAATTCTATATGGCTACACCTTC
CDR3: CASSQDQPASILYGYTF

V: TRBV3-1
J: TRBJ1-5
D: NA
size: many
DNA: TGTGCCAGCAGCCAAGATTTGGCAGACAATCAGCCCCAGCATTTT
CDR3: CASSQDLADNQPQHF

V: TRBV12-3/TRBV12-4
J: TRBJ2-7
D: NA
size: NA
DNA: TGTGCCAGCAGTCTGGACGCGCTCCGACTAAGAGAGCAGTACTTC
CDR3: CASSLDALRLREQYF

V: TRBV20-1
J: TRBJ2-1
D: NA
size: NA
DNA: TGCAGTGCTAACCAGGGTTGGTCCGTCAATGAGCAGTTCTTC
CDR3: CSANQGWSVNEQFF

V: TRBV3-1
J: TRBJ2-1
D: TRBD2
size: NA
DNA: TGTGCCAGCAGCCAACTTCCCTCAGCGGGAGGTAACAATGAGCAGTTCTTC
CDR3: CASSQLPSAGGNNEQFF

V: TRBV29-1
J: TRBJ1-1
D: NA
size: many
DNA: TGCAGCGCCTCCGACAGAGAAGCTTTCTTT
CDR3: CSASDREAFF

V: TRBV18
J: TRBJ1-1
D: NA
size: NA
DNA: TGTGCCAGCTCACCAGCAACCCACGGGGCTGAAGCTTTCTTT
CDR3: CASSPATHGAEAFF

V: TRBV5-1
J: TRBJ2-1
D: TRBD2
size: few
DNA: TGCGCCAGCAGCTTAACCCCGAGCGGGGGGGCGTCCAATGAGCAGTTCTTC
CDR3: CASSLTPSGGASNEQFF

V: TRBV6-1
J: TRBJ1-6
D: NA
size: NA
DNA: TGTGCCAGCAGTGTTGCAAATTCACCCCTCCACTTT
CDR3: CASSVANSPLHF

V: TRBV5-6
J: TRBJ1-2
D: NA
size: NA
DNA: TGTGCCAGCAGCTTAACAGCTAACTATGGCTACACCTTC
CDR3: CASSLTANYGYTF

V: TRBV6-2/TRBV6-3
J: TRBJ2-1
D: NA
size: NA
DNA: TGTGCCAGCAGTCAAAGAGGGTACAATGAGCAGTTCTTC
CDR3: CASSQRGYNEQFF

V: TRBV6-2/TRBV6-3
J: TRBJ1-1
D: NA
size: few
DNA: TGTGCCAGCAGTTACCTGATGGGGTCAGGGAAGGAAGGTGGAGAAGCTTTCTTT
CDR3: CASSYLMGSGKEGGEAFF

V: TRBV12-3/TRBV12-4
J: TRBJ1-4
D: TRBD1
size: NA
DNA: TGTGCCAGCAGTGGACCCCGGACAGGGTTATTTTTT
CDR3: CASSGPRTGLFF

V: TRBV7-9
J: TRBJ1-1
D: TRBD1
size: NA
DNA: TGTGCCAGCAGCTCACGACAGGGGGCGAACACTGAAGCTTTCTTT
CDR3: CASSSRQGANTEAFF

V: TRBV12-3/TRBV12-4
J: TRBJ1-1
D: NA
size: many
DNA: TGTGCCAGCAGTTATGCCGTGAACACTGAAGCTTTCTTT
CDR3: CASSYAVNTEAFF

V: TRBV12-3/TRBV12-4
J: TRBJ1-5
D: TRBD1
size: NA
DNA: TGTGCCAGCAGTTTAGGTCCACAGGGGAGCCAGCCCCAGCATTTT
CDR3: CASSLGPQGSQPQHF

V: TRBV24-1
J: TRBJ2-7
D: NA
size: NA
DNA: TGTGCCACCAGTGACGTCAGGGGTCCTACTTACGAGCAGTACTTC
CDR3: CATSDVRGPTYEQYF

V: TRBV18
J: TRBJ1-1
D: NA
size: NA
DNA: TGTGCCAGCTCCGGGGCAGTCTCCCGCCCTGAAGCTTTCTTT
CDR3: CASSGAVSRPEAFF

V: TRBV12-3/TRBV12-4
J: TRBJ2-7
D: TRBD2
size: NA
DNA: TGTGCCAGCAGTTTAACCGGGATTTTCAGACTAGCGGGATCCTACGAGCAGTACTTC
CDR3: CASSLTGIFRLAGSYEQYF